Described below is a single T cell receptor beta chain sequence and its context. Antigen: not known. The CDR3 length is 12 residues. Trimming shortened V by 0 bases and J by 9 bases, and 8 bases separated the two germline ends. CDR1 LNHNV and CDR2 YYDKDF come from the germline V gene (reference sequence). This sample is drawn from a study of T-cell memory formation after mild COVID-19. Study context: The TCR clusters were mostly specific to one donor.

cDNA libraries for TCR alpha and TCR beta, carrying sample barcodes and UMIs, came from 5'RACE with constant-segment primers. TCRdb used MiXCR to reprocess the 5' RACE reads, holding one entry per CDR3 protein. Among a few hundred thousand distinct CDR3 sequences listed, roughly 17% were seen once. General study findings and limits: Mainly CM and EM harbored the contracting CD4+ clones; mainly EMRA harbored the CD8+ ones. Some responding clones appeared in pre-infection memory, suggesting cross-reactive memory joined.

The clonotype originates from a man aged 18 to 30 who had mild COVID-19 (a few samples of this study predate the infection). Cell type and time point are not known. The chain couples TRBV15 to TRBJ1-1; D is undetermined. The source material was PBMCs or a T cell subset sorted from them (not recorded which). The DNA of the CDR3 is TGTGCCACCAGCAGAGAGTTTGCGAAAGCTTTCTTT. It specifies CATSREFAKAFF.